Following are 32 T cell receptor beta chains from one sample sequenced in a study of blood T cell repertoires in COVID-19. Assay used: immunoSEQ multiplex PCR; TCRdb lists only in-frame clones, some missing. The sample carries approximately 90,000 clones, around 82% recorded once. Sequenced sample: peripheral blood. The receptors originated from a human donor in a cohort sampled during active COVID-19.

The chain recombines TRBV10-3 with TRBJ2-7, with TRBD1 matching over 8 bases. V gave up 5 bases and J gave up 2 bases; unmatched junction bases: 5. CDR1 is ENHRY and CDR2 is SYGVKD in the germline V gene. This CDR3 comprises 14 residues. CDR3 loop: CAISNRGDAYEQYF. As DNA, the CDR3 is TGTGCCATCAGTAACAGGGGGGACGCCTACGAGCAGTACTTC.

The chain employs TRBV9 and TRBJ2-7; maybe TRBD2 (6 bases). V was shortened by 3 bases and J by 6 bases, with 13 bases between the two germline ends. This CDR3 comprises 13 residues. CDR1 is SGDLS, CDR2 YYNGEE, per germline. CDR3 loop: CASSARDSAEQYF. DNA of the CDR3: TGTGCCAGCAGCGCTCGGGACTCCGCCGAGCAGTACTTC.

The CDR3 reads CASRTSVRETQYF. DNA for the CDR3: TGTGCCAGCAGAACTAGCGTGAGAGAGACCCAGTACTTC. The V gene is TRBV6-5, the J gene TRBJ2-5; 7 nucleotides line up with TRBD2. Germline V gene data show CDR1 as MNHEY and CDR2 as SVGAGI. V lost 6 bases, J lost 4 bases, and 5 bases stayed unmatched. The CDR3 runs to 13 residues.

The chain couples TRBV7-2 to TRBJ1-5, with a weak D call TRBD1 (6 bases). The CDR3 length is 15 residues. Germline lookup yields CDR1 SGHTA and CDR2 FQGNSA. Trimming took 5 bases from V and 3 from J, leaving 14 bases between them. CDR3 DNA: TGTGCCAGCAGCCCCGGACAGCGTAACAATCAGCCCCAGCATTTT. Protein sequence: CASSPGQRNNQPQHF.

The chain employs TRBV18 and TRBJ2-7, with TRBD1 matching over 10 bases. CDR1 KGHSH and CDR2 LQKENI come from the germline V gene. The CDR3 spans 20 residues. Trimming at V came to 3 bases and at J to 5 bases, leaving 22 bases not matched to a gene. This CDR3 reads CASSPRAGATSGTGAHEQYF. Written as DNA, the CDR3 is TGTGCCAGCTCACCTCGGGCGGGCGCAACCTCCGGGACAGGGGCTCACGAGCAGTACTTC. Full variable domain (rest looked up from reference TRBV18 and TRBJ2-7): NAGVMQNPRHLVRRRGQEARLRCSPMKGHSHVYWYRQLPEEGLKFMVYLQKENIIDESGMPKERFSAEFPKEGPSILRIQQVVRGDSAAYFCASSPRAGATSGTGAHEQYFGPGTRLTVT.

This rearrangement joins TRBV10-3 to TRBJ1-2, with a weak D call TRBD1 (5 bases). The germline V gene has CDR1 ENHRY and CDR2 SYGVKD. The ends were cut back, 6 bases at V and 8 bases at J, with 19 bases in the middle. This CDR3 has 14 amino acids. This CDR3 reads CAISLNRGPGGYTF. DNA of the CDR3: TGTGCCATCAGCCTTAATAGAGGTCCAGGGGGCTACACCTTC.

V gene TRBV5-1 combines with J gene TRBJ1-1; TRBD1 aligns across 10 bases. This CDR3 has 11 amino acids. Per the germline V gene, CDR1 is SGHRS and CDR2 is YFSETQ. J gave up 11 bases and V 8 bases, and 6 bases lay outside the gene matches. The CDR3 is CASQDRGGAFF. The CDR3, as DNA: TGCGCCAGTCAGGACAGGGGGGGTGCTTTCTTT.

The V gene is TRBV28, the J gene TRBJ2-1; D possibly corresponds to TRBD2 (6 bases). The CDR3 spans 18 residues. V gave up 4 bases and J gave up 0 bases, with 19 bases separating them. Germline V CDR1 and CDR2: MDHEN, SYDVKM. The CDR3 DNA reads as TGTGCCAGCAGTTCCTACTCCCTTGTAGCGGACTCCTACAATGAGCAGTTCTTC. It is translated as CASSSYSLVADSYNEQFF.

The chain has TRBV24-1 and TRBJ2-7; D perhaps matches TRBD1 (6 bases). The CDR3 loop spans 18 amino acids. Germline CDR1 reads KGHDR; CDR2 reads SFDVKD. The ends were cut back, 0 bases at V and 3 bases at J, with 20 bases in the middle. CDR3 in amino acids: CATSDLHKGHRTFYEQYF. The CDR3 DNA follows: TGTGCCACCAGTGATTTGCATAAGGGACACCGGACTTTCTACGAGCAGTACTTC.

The V and J genes are TRBV12-5 and TRBJ2-7; TRBD1 might be the D (6 bases). The V end lost 5 bases, the J end lost 6 bases, and 11 bases lay between the germline ends. Per germline, CDR1 LGHNT and CDR2 FRNRAP. This CDR3 region has 12 residues. CDR3 DNA sequence: TGTGCTAGTGGTCTAAACAGGGCCGAGCAGTACTTC. It codes for CASGLNRAEQYF. Drawing the rest from reference TRBV12-5 and TRBJ2-7, the complete variable domain is DARVTQTPRHKVTEMGQEVTMRCQPILGHNTVFWYRQTMMQGLELLAYFRNRAPLDDSGMPKDRFSAEMPDATLATLKIQPSEPRDSAVYFCASGLNRAEQYFGPGTRLTVT.

V usage is TRBV7-9 and J usage is TRBJ1-2; 12 bases are shared with TRBD1. V gave up 5 bases and J gave up 2 bases; unmatched junction bases: 9. From germline, CDR1 is SEHNR and CDR2 FQNEAQ (reference sequence). The CDR3 contains 17 residues. As DNA, the CDR3 is TGTGCCAGCAGCCACCGGGACAGGGGGCTGTTAAACTATGGCTACACCTTC. Protein: CASSHRDRGLLNYGYTF.

V gene TRBV2 combines with J gene TRBJ2-1, with unresolved D. CDR3 length: 12 residues. The V gene's germline CDR1 is SNHLY and CDR2 FYNNEI. V lost 7 bases to trimming and J lost 6 bases, with 10 bases between them. The CDR3 nucleotides are TGTGCCAGCACTAGAGCCACCAATGAGCAGTTCTTC. Amino acids: CASTRATNEQFF.

This clone came up once. This rearrangement joins TRBV12-3 or TRBV12-4 to TRBJ2-7; 10 nucleotides align to TRBD1. The J segment lost 12 bases and the V segment lost 5 bases, leaving 7 bases of the junction unmatched. The CDR3 has 12 residues. CDR3 protein: CASSTGDRGLYF. The CDR3 DNA follows: TGTGCCAGCAGTACCGGGGACAGGGGTCTGTACTTC.

The rearrangement links TRBV27 to TRBJ2-7, with D possibly being TRBD2 (5 bases). V was trimmed by 2 bases and J by 4 bases, leaving 12 bases between them. CDR3 length equals 14 residues. Germline CDR1 reads MNHEY; CDR2 reads SMNVEV (reference sequence). CDR3 residues: CASSLHLAAYEQYF. The CDR3 DNA reads as TGTGCCAGCAGTTTACACCTAGCCGCGTACGAGCAGTACTTC.

The chain recombines TRBV28 with TRBJ2-1, with 8 bases that match TRBD1. CDR1 is MDHEN, CDR2 SYDVKM, per germline. The CDR3 runs to 13 residues. V was clipped by 9 bases and J by 6 bases; unmatched bases: 7. This chain's CDR3 is CASSTGVINEQFF. The DNA of the CDR3 is TGTGCCAGTTCGACAGGGGTCATCAATGAGCAGTTCTTC.

The count of this clone is one. The rearrangement uses TRBV19 and TRBJ2-1, with TRBD2 matching over 7 bases. Germline trimming cut 4 bases from V and 4 bases from J; bases unmatched to any gene: 7. The CDR3 length is 15 residues. Germline-derived CDR1 and CDR2 are LNHDA and SQIVND (reference sequence). DNA for the CDR3: TGTGCCAGTAGTACTCTAGCGGAGCTATACAATGAGCAGTTCTTC. Amino acid sequence: CASSTLAELYNEQFF.

The rearrangement uses TRBV5-4 and TRBJ2-1; 9 bases line up with TRBD1. The germline V gene encodes CDR1 SGHNT and CDR2 YYREEE (reference sequence). This CDR3 has 15 amino acids. J gave up 6 bases and V 4 bases, and 8 bases lay outside the gene matches. CDR3 protein: CASSRTGAASNEQFF. In DNA, the CDR3 is TGTGCCAGCAGCCGGACAGGGGCAGCAAGCAATGAGCAGTTCTTC.

This clone was seen a handful of times. The gene calls are TRBV5-6 and TRBJ2-3, with 12 bases that match TRBD2. Germline CDR1 and CDR2: SGHDT and YYEEEE. The V and J ends lost 4 bases and 4 bases, in that order; junction bases with no gene match: 10. The CDR3 consists of 17 residues. Here the CDR3 reads CASSPHPSGGAADTQYF. CDR3 DNA: TGTGCCAGCAGCCCCCACCCTAGCGGGGGGGCCGCAGATACGCAGTATTTT.

The genes are TRBV6-2 or TRBV6-3 and TRBJ2-5; 8 bases fit TRBD1. Germline lookup yields CDR1 MNHEY and CDR2 SVGEGT. V lost 1 base, J lost 6 bases, and 4 bases stayed unmatched. The CDR3 consists of 14 residues. The DNA of the CDR3 is TGTGCCAGCAGTTACTTGACAGGGGACAAGACCCAGTACTTC. This codes for CASSYLTGDKTQYF.

The chain recombines TRBV6-5 with TRBJ2-1; D uncertain. The CDR3 runs to 15 residues. The germline CDR1 and CDR2 sequences are MNHEY and SVGAGI. The V gene lost 0 bases and the J gene lost 0 bases, with 6 bases spanning the gap. The CDR3 coding sequence is TGTGCCAGCAGTTACTCCCCGGGCTCCTACAATGAGCAGTTCTTC. Translated: CASSYSPGSYNEQFF.

This chain joins TRBV4-3 and TRBJ1-2, with D possibly TRBD1 on 5 matching bases. Trimming shortened V by 0 bases and J by 3 bases, and 11 bases separated the two germline ends. There are 15 residues in the CDR3. Germline V gene sequence: CDR1 LGHNA, CDR2 YSLEER. The CDR3: CASSQELQGYYGYTF. The CDR3 DNA follows: TGCGCCAGCAGCCAAGAACTCCAGGGTTACTATGGCTACACCTTC.

The chain uses TRBV5-4 and TRBJ2-5; TRBD1 might be the D (5 bases). This CDR3 is 13 amino acids long. V gave up 1 base and J gave up 3 bases, with 7 bases separating them. Germline lookup yields CDR1 SGHNT and CDR2 YYREEE (reference sequence). The CDR3 sequence is CASSLPGKETQYF. CDR3 nucleotides: TGTGCCAGCAGCTTGCCAGGGAAAGAGACCCAGTACTTC. Together with reference TRBV5-4 and TRBJ2-5, the CDR3 gives the full variable domain: ETGVTQSPTHLIKTRGQQVTLRCSSQSGHNTVSWYQQALGQGPQFIFQYYREEENGRGNFPPRFSGLQFPNYSSELNVNALELDDSALYLCASSLPGKETQYFGPGTRLLVL.

The J gene is TRBJ2-5, the V gene TRBV19; D may be TRBD2 (5 bases). V was clipped by 4 bases and J by 5 bases, with 14 bases between them. This CDR3 is built from 14 residues. CDR1 LNHDA and CDR2 SQIVND come from the germline V gene (reference sequence). The chain's CDR3 is CASSTLATGETQYF. The DNA of the CDR3 is TGTGCCAGTAGTACTCTAGCCACCGGGGAGACCCAGTACTTC.

The rearrangement uses TRBV6-6 and TRBJ1-5; 7 nucleotides agree with TRBD1. V lost 8 bases, J lost 5 bases, and 15 bases stayed unmatched. CDR3 length: 16 residues. Germline V lookup: CDR1 MNHNY, CDR2 SVGAGI (reference sequence). CDR3 in amino acids: CASGISRQGSHQPQHF. CDR3 coding DNA: TGTGCCAGCGGGATATCCCGACAGGGCTCCCATCAGCCCCAGCATTTT.

This chain links TRBV9 with TRBJ2-2; possible D gene TRBD2, 7 bases. Germline CDR1 reads SGDLS; CDR2 reads YYNGEE. The CDR3 is 15 residues long. V dropped 4 bases and J dropped 6 bases, with 16 bases sitting between them. CDR3 region: CASSPRGGQAGELFF. The DNA of the CDR3 is TGTGCCAGCAGCCCCCGCGGGGGCCAAGCCGGGGAGCTGTTTTTT.

The J gene is TRBJ1-2, the V gene TRBV5-4, with D maybe TRBD1 (5 bases). CDR3 size: 14 residues. The V end was cut by 5 bases, the J end by 6 bases, with 17 bases between. CDR1 and CDR2 (germline): SGHNT, YYREEE (reference sequence). The CDR3 DNA reads TGTGCCAGCAGAGATCCCGGGGGACCCCATGGCTACACCTTC. It specifies CASRDPGGPHGYTF.

This chain connects TRBV3-1 (or the pseudogene TRBV3-2) to TRBJ2-7; D is undetermined. CDR1 and CDR2 (germline): LGHDT, YNNKEL (reference sequence). The V end was cut by 0 bases, the J end by 0 bases, with 12 bases between. The CDR3 runs 16 residues. The CDR3 DNA sequence: TGTGCCAGCAGCCAAGACGACAATTTGTTCTCCTACGAGCAGTACTTC. Translated, it gives CASSQDDNLFSYEQYF.

This chain uses TRBV25-1 with TRBJ2-1; TRBD2 aligns across 7 bases. The germline V gene encodes CDR1 MGHDK and CDR2 SYGVNS. CDR3 size: 10 residues. V lost 10 bases to trimming and J lost 9 bases; unmatched junction nucleotides: 3. The DNA for the CDR3 is TGTGCCACCAAGCGGGGTGAGCAGTTCTTC. Translation gives CATKRGEQFF.

V and J are TRBV6-5 and TRBJ2-1; D is possibly TRBD2 (6 bases). CDR1 is MNHEY and CDR2 is SVGAGI in the germline V gene. This CDR3 has 16 residues. Trimming pared 0 bases from V and 1 base from J, leaving 10 bases between. The CDR3 protein is CASSYSERGSYNEQFF. CDR3 in DNA: TGTGCCAGCAGTTACTCGGAACGGGGGTCCTACAATGAGCAGTTCTTC.

The chain has TRBV30 and TRBJ1-1; D may be TRBD1 (6 bases). The germline V gene has CDR1 GTSNPN and CDR2 SVGIG (reference sequence). The CDR3 is 12 residues long. V was shortened by 3 bases and J by 11 bases, with 16 bases between the two germline ends. CDR3 loop: CAWSQWGGSAFF. The CDR3 nucleotides read TGTGCCTGGAGCCAATGGGGGGGCTCGGCTTTCTTT.

The chain couples TRBV7-3 to TRBJ2-2; TRBD2 is a possible D gene (6 bases). Looked up from germline, CDR1 is SGHTA and CDR2 is FQGTGA. The CDR3 consists of 15 residues. V lost 0 bases and J 7 bases, leaving 12 bases between the germline ends. The CDR3 is CASSLTEGFGGELFF. The CDR3 DNA reads as TGTGCCAGCAGCTTAACGGAGGGATTTGGCGGGGAGCTGTTTTTT.

This CDR3 reads CAIRPGLAGGLNLPDTQYF. In nucleotides, the CDR3 is TGTGCCATCAGGCCGGGACTAGCGGGGGGGCTAAACCTCCCAGATACGCAGTATTTT. The chain combines TRBV10-3 with TRBJ2-3, with 16 bases fitting TRBD2. Germline CDR1 ENHRY, CDR2 SYGVKD. The V and J ends lost 6 bases and 4 bases, in that order; junction bases with no gene match: 13. CDR3 length: 19 residues.